These T cell receptor beta chains were read from a single sample in a study of blood T cell repertoires in COVID-19. Method: immunoSEQ multiplex PCR; TCRdb's copy keeps in-frame clones and lacks some. This table has over 200,000 clones, 80% to 90% appearing once. The sequencing input was peripheral blood. These receptors were taken from a man aged 30 to 39 who had recovered from COVID-19. Both conserved end residues are part of each CDR3. D genes are given only for firm matches. Expanded clones are given a class, and other clones once, few, many or no size at all.

CDR3nt | CDR3aa | v_gene | d_gene | abundance | j_gene
TGTGCCTGGAGTCCCACAGAGCTAGAAGCTTTCTTT | CAWSPTELEAFF | TRBV30 | NA | NA | TRBJ1-1
TGTGCCAGCAGTTCCCGCGGACAGGCTAAAAATGAAAAACTGTTTTTT | CASSSRGQAKNEKLFF | TRBV27 | TRBD1 | NA | TRBJ1-4
TGTGCCAGCAGCTTGTGGCTCACAAGCAATCAGCCCCAGCATTTT | CASSLWLTSNQPQHF | TRBV5-6 | NA | NA | TRBJ1-5
TGTGCCAGTAGTACATGGGGACAGGGGAGCTATGGCTACACCTTC | CASSTWGQGSYGYTF | TRBV19 | TRBD1 | NA | TRBJ1-2
TGCGCCAGCAGTCCCAGCGGGGTCCGCACAGATACGCAGTATTTT | CASSPSGVRTDTQYF | TRBV4-3 | TRBD2 | NA | TRBJ2-3
TGTGCCAGCAGTTGGACAGGGCCTTCCTCTGAAGCTTTCTTT | CASSWTGPSSEAFF | TRBV6-5 | TRBD1 | NA | TRBJ1-1
TGTGCCAGCAGTTTTGGGGGGGAAGCCTACGAGCAGTACTTC | CASSFGGEAYEQYF | TRBV6-2/TRBV6-3 | TRBD2 | NA | TRBJ2-7
TGCAGCGTTGAAGGAGGCCCGGGACAGGGGCTCTACGAGCAGTACTTC | CSVEGGPGQGLYEQYF | TRBV29-1 | TRBD1 | NA | TRBJ2-7
TGTGCCAGCGGACGGGGGACAGGGGAAGGAGGGCATGAAAAACTGTTTTTT | CASGRGTGEGGHEKLFF | TRBV9 | TRBD1 | NA | TRBJ1-4
TGTGCCAGCGGGGAACAGGGGGCGCGGTCTGGCTACACCTTC | CASGEQGARSGYTF | TRBV6-5 | TRBD1 | NA | TRBJ1-2
TGTGCCAGCATCCACTCTGGGGCCAACGTCCTGACTTTC | CASIHSGANVLTF | TRBV28 | NA | NA | TRBJ2-6
TGTGCCAGCAGCGTAGAAGGGACTCCCTACAATGAGCAGTTCTTC | CASSVEGTPYNEQFF | TRBV9 | NA | NA | TRBJ2-1
TGTGCCAGTAGTATCCAGTTTCGCTCTGGAAACACCATATATTTT | CASSIQFRSGNTIYF | TRBV19 | NA | NA | TRBJ1-3
TGCGCCAGCAGTGACTTCCCGGGTTTGGGAAACACCATATATTTT | CASSDFPGLGNTIYF | TRBV10-2 | NA | NA | TRBJ1-3
TGTGCCAGCAGCTTAGAGCCAGGGGGTTTGGGCTACACCTTC | CASSLEPGGLGYTF | TRBV11-2 | TRBD1 | NA | TRBJ1-2
TGTGCCAGCAGCCTTGTCCGGGCCGGGGAGCTGTTTTTT | CASSLVRAGELFF | TRBV14 | NA | NA | TRBJ2-2
TGCAGCGTTGCTGATCAGTTTGGCTACACCTTC | CSVADQFGYTF | TRBV29-1 | NA | NA | TRBJ1-2
TGTGCCAGCAGCGTAGAGGGGGACACATCCTACGAGCAGTACTTC | CASSVEGDTSYEQYF | TRBV9 | NA | NA | TRBJ2-7
TGTGCCAGTAGTACCCAGCCCACAGGGGCGCGGGGCTACACCTTC | CASSTQPTGARGYTF | TRBV19 | TRBD1 | NA | TRBJ1-2
TGTGCCAGCTCACCCATGGGGGGAAAGGCCGGAAACACCATATATTTT | CASSPMGGKAGNTIYF | TRBV18 | NA | NA | TRBJ1-3
TGCGCCAGCAGTCCGGACAGGGTAATGATGTTGAACGAGCAGTACTTC | CASSPDRVMMLNEQYF | TRBV5-1 | TRBD1 | NA | TRBJ2-7
TGTGCCAGCAGCTGGGGCCGGGAGGGAAACACCATATATTTT | CASSWGREGNTIYF | TRBV13 | NA | once | TRBJ1-3
TGTGCCAGCAGCTATGGGACTAGCGTCTACAATGAGCAGTTCTTC | CASSYGTSVYNEQFF | TRBV27 | TRBD2 | NA | TRBJ2-1
TGTGCCAGCAGCTTAGTTTGGGCTACCGCCTACAATGAGCAGTTCTTC | CASSLVWATAYNEQFF | TRBV11-2 | NA | NA | TRBJ2-1
TGCAGTGCTAGTCTTTGGGGCTCGCGGGGGGACTACGAGCAGTACTTC | CSASLWGSRGDYEQYF | TRBV20-1 | TRBD2 | NA | TRBJ2-7
TGTGCCAGCAGCTTGTCTAGCGTATACAATGAGCAGTTCTTC | CASSLSSVYNEQFF | TRBV5-4 | NA | NA | TRBJ2-1
TGCAGCGGAAAAGACAGGGCAGGAACAGATACGCAGTATTTT | CSGKDRAGTDTQYF | TRBV29-1 | TRBD1 | NA | TRBJ2-3
TGTGCCAGCAGCAACCTAGCGGGGGGGCTTCACGGGGAGCTGTTTTTT | CASSNLAGGLHGELFF | TRBV4-2 | TRBD2 | NA | TRBJ2-2
TGCGCCAGCAGTCCCGACAGGGGAACTAGCACAGATACGCAGTATTTT | CASSPDRGTSTDTQYF | TRBV10-1 | TRBD1 | NA | TRBJ2-3
TGTGCCAGCAGCCAAGAGGGGACAGGGGGTGGTGGCTACACCTTC | CASSQEGTGGGGYTF | TRBV4-2 | TRBD1 | NA | TRBJ1-2
TGTGCCAGCAGTTACAAATATCCCCCAGACCGGATCGGGCTGTTTTTT | CASSYKYPPDRIGLFF | TRBV6-5 | NA | NA | TRBJ1-4
TGTGCCAGCAGCGCCTGGGACACGAGCTCCTATAATTCACCCCTCCACTTT | CASSAWDTSSYNSPLHF | TRBV5-4 | NA | NA | TRBJ1-6
TGTGCCACCAGTGATTTGAGGACAGAGGCCACCGGGGAGCTGTTTTTT | CATSDLRTEATGELFF | TRBV24-1 | NA | NA | TRBJ2-2
TGTGCCAGCTCACCGTCGGTCAGCGCTTTAAATGAAAAACTGTTTTTT | CASSPSVSALNEKLFF | TRBV18 | NA | NA | TRBJ1-4
TGTGCCAGCAACTTAGCGGGGGCCTACGAGCAGTACTTC | CASNLAGAYEQYF | TRBV6-5 | TRBD2 | once | TRBJ2-7
TGTGCGAGCAGGAGGGGGCCCGGTCCCTACGAGCAGTACTTC | CASRRGPGPYEQYF | TRBV21-1 | NA | NA | TRBJ2-7
TGTGCCAGCAGAAATACGTTGGGACAGGGAACTCCCTACGAGCAGTACTTC | CASRNTLGQGTPYEQYF | TRBV13 | TRBD1 | NA | TRBJ2-7
TGTGCCAGCAGCCAAGAATGGCAATTCTCTGGAAACACCATATATTTT | CASSQEWQFSGNTIYF | TRBV3-1/TRBV3-2 | NA | NA | TRBJ1-3
TGTGCCAGCAGCTACCGCCCAGGGCCCGAAGCTTTCTTT | CASSYRPGPEAFF | TRBV7-2 | NA | NA | TRBJ1-1
TGCGCCAGCAGCTCACTACAGGGGGGGTTGACTGAAGCTTTCTTT | CASSSLQGGLTEAFF | TRBV5-1 | TRBD1 | NA | TRBJ1-1
TGCGCCAGCAGCACTCGACAGGGGGGCTCTAACTATGGCTACACCTTC | CASSTRQGGSNYGYTF | TRBV5-1 | TRBD1 | NA | TRBJ1-2
TGTGCCAGCAGGGCATCGGACTATCCTAGCACAGATACGCAGTATTTT | CASRASDYPSTDTQYF | TRBV27 | NA | NA | TRBJ2-3
TGTGCCAGCAGCGATTCGGGATTTCGCACAGATACGCAGTATTTT | CASSDSGFRTDTQYF | TRBV9 | NA | NA | TRBJ2-3
TGTGCCAGCAGTTCGACAGGGGAGCGTGGCTACACCTTC | CASSSTGERGYTF | TRBV5-6 | TRBD1 | once | TRBJ1-2
TGTGCCAGCAGCTCCTGGACAGGGCGGTCGAACACTGAAGCTTTCTTT | CASSSWTGRSNTEAFF | TRBV7-2 | TRBD1 | NA | TRBJ1-1
TGTGCCAGCAGTTTATTAGGAGGCCCGGCGAACTACGAGCAGTACTTC | CASSLLGGPANYEQYF | TRBV28 | NA | NA | TRBJ2-7
TGTGCCTGGATGACAGATGAAAAACTGTTTTTT | CAWMTDEKLFF | TRBV30 | NA | NA | TRBJ1-4
TGCGCCAGCAGCGAAACGGGACAGCTGCCCGATGGCTACACCTTC | CASSETGQLPDGYTF | TRBV5-1 | TRBD1 | NA | TRBJ1-2
TGTGCCAGCAGCTCCCTGACAGGCTACACCTTC | CASSSLTGYTF | TRBV7-2 | NA | NA | TRBJ1-2
TGCGCCAGCAGCTTGGGGGGGACAGTCTCTGGGGCCAACGTCCTGACTTTC | CASSLGGTVSGANVLTF | TRBV5-1 | TRBD1 | NA | TRBJ2-6
TGTGCCAGTATAACGGGACTGAGTAACTATGGCTACACCTTC | CASITGLSNYGYTF | TRBV2 | NA | few | TRBJ1-2
TGCGCCAGCAGCTCAACCACCCAGGGAAACGAGCAGTACTTC | CASSSTTQGNEQYF | TRBV5-1 | NA | NA | TRBJ2-7
TGTGCTAGTGGTTTTGGTTCGGGGAAAGGTTCACCCCTCCACTTT | CASGFGSGKGSPLHF | TRBV12-5 | NA | few | TRBJ1-6